This TCR beta chain was captured by sequencing in a study of OX40 agonist ivuxolimab in advanced cancers. At the level of the study: With ivuxolimab, an agonistic anti-OX40 (CD134) antibody, patients were treated.

Assay: immunoSEQ multiplex PCR; the TCRdb copy retains only in-frame clones and omits some. The table records about 68,000 clones, around 86% of them present only once. The CDR3 runs to 15 residues. The sequence was obtained from an adult with an advanced solid tumor such as melanoma, head and neck, liver or kidney cancer. The sample here was CD4+ or CD8+ T cells sorted from blood, taken in a trial of the OX40 agonist ivuxolimab. The genes are TRBV21-1 and TRBJ1-4. TRBV21-1 is tagged as a pseudogene. This CDR3 reads CASSPLTPTNEKLFF. In nucleotides, the CDR3 is TGTGCCAGCAGCCCCCTGACTCCAACTAATGAAAAACTGTTTTTT.